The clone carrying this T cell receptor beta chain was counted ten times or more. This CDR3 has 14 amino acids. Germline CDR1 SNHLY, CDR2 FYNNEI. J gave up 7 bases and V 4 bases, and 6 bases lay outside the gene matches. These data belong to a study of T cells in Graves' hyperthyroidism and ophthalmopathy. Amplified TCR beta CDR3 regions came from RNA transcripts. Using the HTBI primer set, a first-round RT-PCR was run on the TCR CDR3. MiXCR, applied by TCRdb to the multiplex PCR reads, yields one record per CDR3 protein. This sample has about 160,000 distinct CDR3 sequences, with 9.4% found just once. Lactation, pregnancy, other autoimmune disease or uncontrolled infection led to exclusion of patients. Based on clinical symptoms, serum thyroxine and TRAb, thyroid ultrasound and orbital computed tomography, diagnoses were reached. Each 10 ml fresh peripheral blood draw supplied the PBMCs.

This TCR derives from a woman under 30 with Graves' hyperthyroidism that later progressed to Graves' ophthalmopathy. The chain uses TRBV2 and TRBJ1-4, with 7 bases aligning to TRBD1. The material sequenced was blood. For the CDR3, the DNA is TGTGCCAGCAGTGGGGGACAGAAGGGTGAAAAACTGTTTTTT. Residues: CASSGGQKGEKLFF.